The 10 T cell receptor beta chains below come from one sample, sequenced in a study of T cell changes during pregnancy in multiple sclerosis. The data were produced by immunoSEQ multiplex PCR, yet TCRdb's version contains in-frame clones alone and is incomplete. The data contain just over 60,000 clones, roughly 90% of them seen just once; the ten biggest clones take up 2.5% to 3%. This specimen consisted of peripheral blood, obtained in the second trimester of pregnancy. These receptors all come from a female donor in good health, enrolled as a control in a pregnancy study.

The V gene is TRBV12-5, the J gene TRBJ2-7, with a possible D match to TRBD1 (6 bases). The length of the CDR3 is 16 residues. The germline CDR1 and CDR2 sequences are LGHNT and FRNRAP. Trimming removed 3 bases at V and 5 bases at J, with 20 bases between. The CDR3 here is CASGFWGQSIFHEQYF. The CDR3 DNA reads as TGTGCTAGTGGTTTCTGGGGACAATCGATCTTCCACGAGCAGTACTTC.

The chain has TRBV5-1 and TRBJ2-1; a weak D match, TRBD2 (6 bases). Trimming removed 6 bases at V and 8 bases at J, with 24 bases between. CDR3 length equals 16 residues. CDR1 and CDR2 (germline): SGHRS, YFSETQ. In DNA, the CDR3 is TGCGCCAGCATCTACCTGGGAGGAGGTAGCGAGGATGAGCAGTTCTTC. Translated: CASIYLGGGSEDEQFF.

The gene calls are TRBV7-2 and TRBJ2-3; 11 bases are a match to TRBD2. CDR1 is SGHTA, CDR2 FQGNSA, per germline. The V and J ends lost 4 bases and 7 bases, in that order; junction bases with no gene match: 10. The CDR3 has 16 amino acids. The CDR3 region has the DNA TGTGCCAGCAGCTCCAGGACTAGCGGGTCTATATATACGCAGTATTTT. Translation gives CASSSRTSGSIYTQYF.

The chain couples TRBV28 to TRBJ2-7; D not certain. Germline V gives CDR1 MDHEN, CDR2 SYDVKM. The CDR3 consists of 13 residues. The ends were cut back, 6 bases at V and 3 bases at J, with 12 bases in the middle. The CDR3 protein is CASSLIPFYEQYF. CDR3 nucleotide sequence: TGTGCCAGCAGCCTAATCCCTTTCTACGAGCAGTACTTC.

CDR3 DNA sequence: TGTGCCAGCAGCTTGGACAGCTCCTACAATGAGCAGTTCTTC. Encoded protein: CASSLDSSYNEQFF. J is TRBJ2-1 and V is TRBV5-4; D is uncertain. Trimming took off 0 bases at V and 0 bases at J, with 4 bases between the two ends. The CDR3 loop spans 14 amino acids. Germline V gene sequence: CDR1 SGHNT, CDR2 YYREEE (reference sequence).

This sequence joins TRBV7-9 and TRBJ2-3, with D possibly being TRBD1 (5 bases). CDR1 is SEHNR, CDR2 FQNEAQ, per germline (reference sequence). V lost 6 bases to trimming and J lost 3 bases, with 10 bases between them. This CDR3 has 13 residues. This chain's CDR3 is CASRQGKTDTQYF. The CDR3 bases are TGTGCCAGCAGGCAGGGTAAGACAGATACGCAGTATTTT.

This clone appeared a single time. The CDR3 DNA reads as TGTGCCAGCAGCAAGGGAACCGGGACAGACTATGGCTACACCTTC. Residues: CASSKGTGTDYGYTF. The chain employs TRBV21-1 and TRBJ1-2; the DNA was not used to check the table's D call, TRBD1. TRBV21-1 is a pseudogene segment. The CDR3 spans 15 residues.

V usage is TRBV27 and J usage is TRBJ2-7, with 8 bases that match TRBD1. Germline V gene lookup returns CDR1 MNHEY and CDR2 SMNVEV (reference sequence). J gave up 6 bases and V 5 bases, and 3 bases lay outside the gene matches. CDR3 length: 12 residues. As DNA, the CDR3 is TGTGCCAGCAGTCCAACAGGGGGCGAGCAGTACTTC. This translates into CASSPTGGEQYF.

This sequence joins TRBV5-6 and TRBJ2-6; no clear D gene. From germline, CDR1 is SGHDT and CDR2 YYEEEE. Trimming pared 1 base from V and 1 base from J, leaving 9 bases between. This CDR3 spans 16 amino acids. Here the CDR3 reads CASSLIRLSGANVLTF. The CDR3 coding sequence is TGTGCCAGCAGCTTGATCAGGCTGTCTGGGGCCAACGTCCTGACTTTC.

The DNA for the CDR3 is TGCGCCAGCAGCCCCGGGACAGGGGAATGGAGCAATCAGCCCCAGCATTTT. Its translation is CASSPGTGEWSNQPQHF. The V call is TRBV23-1, the J call TRBJ1-5; 10 nucleotides agree with TRBD1. TRBV23-1 is sorted into the ORF group, with uncertain function. Unmatched junction bases numbered 9, after V lost 6 bases and J lost 1 base. This CDR3 contains 17 residues.